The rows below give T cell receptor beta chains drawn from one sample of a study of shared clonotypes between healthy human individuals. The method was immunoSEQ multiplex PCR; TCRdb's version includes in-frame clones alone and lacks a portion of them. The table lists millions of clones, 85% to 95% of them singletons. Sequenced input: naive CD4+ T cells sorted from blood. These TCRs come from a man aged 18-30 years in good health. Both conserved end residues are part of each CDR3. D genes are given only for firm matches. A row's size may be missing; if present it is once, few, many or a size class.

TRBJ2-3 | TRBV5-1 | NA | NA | CASSLVLGGTDTQYF | TGCGCCAGCAGCTTGGTACTAGGCGGCACAGATACGCAGTATTTT
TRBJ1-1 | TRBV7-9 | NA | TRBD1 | CASSLGSGGAGTEAFF | TGTGCCAGCAGCTTAGGGTCAGGGGGCGCTGGCACTGAAGCTTTCTTT
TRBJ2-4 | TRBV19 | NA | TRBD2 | CASSTPGLAGFGKNIQYF | TGTGCCAGTAGTACACCGGGACTAGCGGGTTTTGGCAAAAACATTCAGTACTTC
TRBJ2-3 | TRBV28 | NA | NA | CASMSGLKYTQYF | TGTGCCAGTATGTCAGGCCTTAAATATACGCAGTATTTT
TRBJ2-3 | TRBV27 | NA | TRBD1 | CASSYDRGQGDTQYF | TGTGCCAGCAGTTACGACAGGGGGCAAGGAGATACGCAGTATTTT
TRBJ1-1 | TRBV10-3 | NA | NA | CAISESGTEAFF | TGTGCCATCAGTGAGTCTGGGACTGAAGCTTTCTTT
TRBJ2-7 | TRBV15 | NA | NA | CATSRDRTSYEQYF | TGTGCCACCAGCAGAGACAGGACGAGCTACGAGCAGTACTTC
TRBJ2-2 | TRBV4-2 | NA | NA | CASSRTVSWAGELFF | TGTGCCAGCAGCCGTACCGTCTCATGGGCCGGGGAGCTGTTTTTT
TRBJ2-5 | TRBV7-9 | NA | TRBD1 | CASSPRTGETQYF | TGTGCCAGCAGCCCCCGGACAGGAGAGACCCAGTACTTC
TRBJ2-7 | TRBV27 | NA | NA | CASSPQGYEQYF | TGTGCCAGCAGTCCCCAGGGCTACGAGCAGTACTTC
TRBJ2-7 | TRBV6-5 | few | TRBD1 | CASSYGDRVYEQYF | TGTGCCAGCAGTTACGGAGACAGGGTTTACGAGCAGTACTTC
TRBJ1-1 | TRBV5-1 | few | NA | CASTADMNTEAFF | TGCGCCAGCACCGCGGATATGAACACTGAAGCTTTCTTT
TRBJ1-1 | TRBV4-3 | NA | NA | CASSQELSPRAFF | TGCGCCAGCAGCCAAGAACTTTCCCCACGAGCTTTCTTT
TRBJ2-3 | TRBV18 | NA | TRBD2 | CASSPLPSGGMLTDTQYF | TGTGCCAGCTCACCACTTCCTAGCGGCGGGATGCTCACAGATACGCAGTATTTT
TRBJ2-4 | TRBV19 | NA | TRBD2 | CASSIGPSGSTKNIQYF | TGTGCCAGTAGTATAGGCCCTAGCGGAAGCACCAAAAACATTCAGTACTTC
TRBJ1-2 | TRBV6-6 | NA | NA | CASSYSRGSGYGYTF | TGTGCCAGCAGTTACTCGAGAGGGTCTGGGTATGGCTACACCTTC
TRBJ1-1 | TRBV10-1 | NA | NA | CASSTEGGETEAFF | TGCGCCAGCAGTACAGAGGGAGGGGAGACTGAAGCTTTCTTT
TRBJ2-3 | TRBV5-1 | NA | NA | CASRYTDTQYF | TGCGCCAGCAGATACACAGATACGCAGTATTTT
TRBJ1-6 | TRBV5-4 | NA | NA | CATTQGSYNSPLHF | TGTGCCACCACACAGGGATCCTATAATTCACCCCTCCACTTT
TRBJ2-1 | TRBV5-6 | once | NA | CASSGNREHNEQFF | TGTGCCAGCAGCGGTAACAGGGAGCACAATGAGCAGTTCTTC
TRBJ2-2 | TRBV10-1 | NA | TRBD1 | CASTDRVTGELFF | TGCGCCAGCACTGACAGGGTCACCGGGGAGCTGTTTTTT
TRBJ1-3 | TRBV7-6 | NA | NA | CASSLEGSSGNTIYF | TGTGCCAGCAGCTTAGAGGGCAGCTCTGGAAACACCATATATTTT
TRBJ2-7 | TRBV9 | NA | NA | CASSVDPGSYEQYF | TGTGCCAGCAGCGTAGATCCAGGCTCCTACGAGCAGTACTTC
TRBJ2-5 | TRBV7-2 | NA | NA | CASSLTGLTAQYF | TGTGCCAGCAGCTTAACAGGGCTGACAGCCCAGTACTTC
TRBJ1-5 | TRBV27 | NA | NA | CASPTGGSNQPQHF | TGTGCCAGCCCGACAGGAGGTAGCAATCAGCCCCAGCATTTT
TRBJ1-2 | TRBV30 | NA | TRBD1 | CAWSRSGQGKNYGYTF | TGTGCCTGGAGCCGCTCGGGACAGGGAAAAAACTATGGCTACACCTTC
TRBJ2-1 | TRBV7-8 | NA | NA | CASSRQPNSYNEQFF | TGTGCCAGCAGTAGACAGCCCAACTCCTACAATGAGCAGTTCTTC
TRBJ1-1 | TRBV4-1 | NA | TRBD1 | CASRAGGRTEAFF | TGCGCCAGCAGAGCAGGGGGCCGAACTGAAGCTTTCTTT
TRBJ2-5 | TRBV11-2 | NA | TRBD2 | CASSLIGGGQETQYF | TGTGCCAGCAGCTTAATAGGCGGGGGTCAAGAGACCCAGTACTTC
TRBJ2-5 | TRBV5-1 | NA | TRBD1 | CASSLDGQGGETQYF | TGCGCCAGCAGCTTGGATGGACAGGGAGGAGAGACCCAGTACTTC
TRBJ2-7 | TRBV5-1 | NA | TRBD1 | CASSLRTGVYEQYF | TGCGCCAGCAGCTTAAGGACAGGGGTTTACGAGCAGTACTTC
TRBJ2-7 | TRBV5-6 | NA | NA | CASSFSVNEQYF | TGTGCCAGCAGCTTTAGCGTAAACGAGCAGTACTTC
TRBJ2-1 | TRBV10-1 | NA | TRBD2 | CASSDRLAGGYQFF | TGCGCCAGCAGTGATAGACTAGCGGGAGGGTACCAGTTCTTC
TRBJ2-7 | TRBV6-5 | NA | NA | CASSEVQGTYEQYF | TGTGCCAGCAGTGAAGTTCAGGGTACCTACGAGCAGTACTTC
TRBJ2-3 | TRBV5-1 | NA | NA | CASSLKLESISSTDTQYF | TGCGCCAGCAGCTTGAAACTAGAGTCAATCTCTAGCACAGATACGCAGTATTTT
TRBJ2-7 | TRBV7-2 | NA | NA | CASSLNPGFSYEQYF | TGTGCCAGCAGCTTAAATCCGGGTTTCTCCTACGAGCAGTACTTC
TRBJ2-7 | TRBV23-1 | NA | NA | CASSPPQRGGPDEQYF | TGCGCCAGCAGTCCCCCTCAGAGGGGGGGTCCGGACGAGCAGTACTTC
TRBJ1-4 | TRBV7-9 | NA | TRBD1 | CASSLYAFTGGLKLFF | TGTGCCAGCAGCTTATACGCTTTTACAGGGGGCCTAAAACTGTTTTTT
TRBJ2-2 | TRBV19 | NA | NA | CATRRSNTGELFF | TGTGCCACCCGACGGTCGAACACCGGGGAGCTGTTTTTT
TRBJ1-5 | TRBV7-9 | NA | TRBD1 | CASSLEPTRTGRNQPQHF | TGTGCCAGCAGCTTAGAGCCTACTCGGACAGGCAGAAACCAGCCCCAGCATTTT
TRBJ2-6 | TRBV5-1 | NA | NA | CASSMGHSGANVLTF | TGCGCCAGCAGCATGGGGCACTCTGGGGCCAACGTCCTGACTTTC